This TCR beta chain stems from a study of CD8 T cells in ankylosing spondylitis. General study results and limits: A CD8+ phenotype characterized the disease-linked clones, which were relatively rare in peripheral blood. The study looked at matched synovial fluid samples from ankylosing spondylitis patients. Disease-linked clones were reported to be significantly enriched there. About 8 highly homologous variants formed a TCR beta motif that appeared characteristic of ankylosing spondylitis blood.

V was trimmed by 4 bases and J by 4 bases, leaving 5 bases between them. This CDR3 spans 13 amino acids. Construction of TCR beta libraries was performed using quantitative 5'-RACE with molecular barcodes. TCRdb recomputed calls from the 5' RACE reads with MiXCR, one row per CDR3 protein. The sample carries more than 300,000 distinct CDR3 sequences, less than 9.5% recorded once. To note about this clonotype: What it binds is unknown.

The clonotype originates from a male donor with ankylosing spondylitis. The sequencing sample was made of blood, either unsorted or a sorted T cell fraction (not recorded which). The chain has TRBV12-3 or TRBV12-4 and TRBJ1-6; no reliable D call. The CDR3 loop is CASSWLYNSPLHF. The CDR3 nucleotides are TGTGCCAGCAGTTGGCTTTATAATTCACCCCTCCACTTT.